The 7 T cell receptor beta chains presented below share a single source sample, sequenced in a study of blood T cells in healthy people across ages (dated by TCRdb to between 2015 and 2017). The protocol used for the library was 5' RACE. Data came from an Illumina HiSeq 2500. A second about 7 to 12 cycle PCR used a sample-barcoded 5' primer and a J-beta primer mix. TCRdb trimmed public reads at Q25 via fastp, called clones via MiXCR and kept in-frame beta chains. Rows matching on CDR3 protein sequence are summarized as one entry with the most common DNA and genes. The sample has about 730,000 distinct CDR3 sequences on record, 40% to 45% of them singletons. The top ten hold around 20% of the sample. Sequencing was performed on blood. The source of these receptors is a woman aged 60-70 years in good health.

The chain uses TRBV11-3 and TRBJ2-1; 10 nucleotides agree with TRBD2. The J segment lost 5 bases and the V segment lost 8 bases, leaving 9 bases of the junction unmatched. The CDR3 has 15 amino acids. Per germline, CDR1 SGHNT and CDR2 YENEEA. Here the CDR3 DNA reads TGTGCCAGCGGCCGAAGACTAGCGGGCCACAATGAGCAGTTCTTC. It yields the protein CASGRRLAGHNEQFF. Variable domain in full (rest from reference TRBV11-3 and TRBJ2-1): EAGVVQSPRYKIIEKKQPVAFWCNPISGHNTLYWYLQNLGQGPELLIRYENEEAVDDSQLPKDRFSAERLKGVDSTLKIQPAELGDSAVYLCASGRRLAGHNEQFFGPGTRLTVL.

The chain employs TRBV6-1 and TRBJ2-4, with 13 bases fitting TRBD2. The CDR3 contains 14 residues. The germline V gene encodes CDR1 MNHNS and CDR2 SASEGT. Germline trimming cut 5 bases from V and 13 bases from J; bases unmatched to any gene: 8. The CDR3 DNA is TGTGCCAGCAGTACTAGCGGGGGGGCCTATGAGCAGTACTTC. It translates to CASSTSGGAYEQYF.

This clonotype was detected ten times or more. The CDR3 DNA is TGCAGTGCGAGGTACGAGCAGTACTTC. Amino acid sequence: CSARYEQYF. V gene TRBV20-1 combines with J gene TRBJ2-7; D is ambiguous. CDR3 length equals 9 residues. Germline CDR1 reads DFQATT; CDR2 reads SNEGSKA (reference sequence). The V end lost 6 bases, the J end lost 4 bases, and 4 bases lay between the germline ends.

The chain carries TRBV7-9 and TRBJ2-3; no firm D call. This CDR3 has 16 residues. Germline values: CDR1 SEHNR, CDR2 FQNEAQ (reference sequence). Trimming pared 1 base from V and 2 bases from J, leaving 13 bases between. The CDR3 sequence: CASSLEIFLPTDTQYF. DNA of the CDR3: TGTGCCAGCAGCTTAGAAATATTCCTCCCCACAGATACGCAGTATTTT. Full variable domain (missing parts from reference TRBV7-9 and TRBJ2-3): DTGVSQNPRHKITKRGQNVTFRCDPISEHNRLYWYRQTLGQGPEFLTYFQNEAQLEKSRLLSDRFSAERPKGSFSTLEIQRTEQGDSAMYLCASSLEIFLPTDTQYFGPGTRLTVL.

This clonotype was found a few times. J is TRBJ2-5 and V is TRBV6-2 or TRBV6-3, with 7 positions matching TRBD2. Germline loops: CDR1 MNHEY, CDR2 SVGEGT. The CDR3 spans 14 residues. Trimming at V came to 5 bases and at J to 4 bases, leaving 7 bases not matched to a gene. The CDR3 DNA follows: TGTGCCAGCAGTGACGGGGGGAGAATAGAGACCCAGTACTTC. It encodes CASSDGGRIETQYF.

The V gene is TRBV9, the J gene TRBJ2-4; 7 nucleotides line up with TRBD1. This CDR3 is 18 amino acids long. V lost 7 bases to trimming and J lost 0 bases; unmatched junction nucleotides: 16. Germline-derived CDR1 and CDR2 are SGDLS and YYNGEE. CDR3 sequence: CASGRDHNRGLAKNIQYF. The CDR3 DNA sequence: TGTGCCAGCGGCCGTGACCACAACAGGGGCTTAGCCAAAAACATTCAGTACTTC. Full variable domain (outside the CDR3, taken from reference TRBV9 and TRBJ2-4): DSGVTQTPKHLITATGQRVTLRCSPRSGDLSVYWYQQSLDQGLQFLIQYYNGEERAKGNILERFSAQQFPDLHSELNLSSLELGDSALYFCASGRDHNRGLAKNIQYFGAGTRLSVL.

Of note for this clonotype: One base away lies a much larger clone, so this may be a sequencing read error. The CDR3: CAGSPGLAGREQYF. CDR3 bases: TGTGCCGGCAGCCCAGGACTAGCGGGAAGAGAGCAGTACTTC. This chain joins TRBV11-1 and TRBJ2-4; 12 nucleotides align to TRBD2. This CDR3 is built from 14 residues. Germline CDR1 reads SGHAT; CDR2 reads FQDESV (reference sequence).